This TCR beta chain is from a study of shared clonotypes between healthy human individuals. Per the original methods: ImmunoSEQ output held junction-only sequences without quality scores, so filtering differed. Clones were read by immunoSEQ multiplex PCR, and TCRdb kept only the in-frame ones, dropping some. The V and J calls and clone size come from that table; D and trimming were worked out from the DNA. The sample yields approximately 2.5 million clones, more than 90% seen once. In the case of this clone: Its antigen is unknown.

Overall study findings and caveats: Clonotypes shared by all four donors outscored non-shared clonotypes in generation probability. Of the naive CD4 clonotypes, approximately 5% were shared across a few donors.

The source of this sequence is a man aged 18 to 30 in good health. Sequences were obtained from naive CD4+ T cells sorted from blood. Specified subset: CD45RA+ positively selected.

CDR3 coding DNA: TGCGCCAGCAGCCAAGGGGTGGGAGTAAGCAATCAGCCCCAGCATTTT. It encodes CASSQGVGVSNQPQHF. The genes are TRBV4-1 and TRBJ1-5; D uncertain. V was cut by 1 base and J by 1 base, with 11 bases left in between. CDR3 length equals 16 residues. Per germline, CDR1 MGHRA and CDR2 YSYEKL.